The present T cell receptor (beta chain) was sequenced within a study of blood T cell repertoires in COVID-19. Study context: Samples representing acute and convalescent COVID-19 were sourced from the United States, Italy and Spain. T cells, B-cell-depleted T cells, or PBMCs provided the cDNA or gDNA that served as material.

Clones were read by immunoSEQ multiplex PCR, and TCRdb kept only the in-frame ones, dropping some. The repertoire holds approximately 100,000 clones, over 70% seen once, with about 10% in the top ten. Trimming cost V 3 bases and J 3 bases; bases outside gene matches: 4. CDR1 and CDR2 (germline): ENHRY, SYGVKD. The CDR3 runs to 16 residues. V usage is TRBV10-3 and J usage is TRBJ2-5, with 13 bases aligning to TRBD2. The sequence derives from an elderly woman with acute or convalescent COVID-19. The specimen was peripheral blood. CDR3 loop: CAISEEGLAGKETQYF. As DNA, the CDR3 is TGTGCCATCAGTGAAGAGGGACTAGCGGGAAAAGAGACCCAGTACTTC.